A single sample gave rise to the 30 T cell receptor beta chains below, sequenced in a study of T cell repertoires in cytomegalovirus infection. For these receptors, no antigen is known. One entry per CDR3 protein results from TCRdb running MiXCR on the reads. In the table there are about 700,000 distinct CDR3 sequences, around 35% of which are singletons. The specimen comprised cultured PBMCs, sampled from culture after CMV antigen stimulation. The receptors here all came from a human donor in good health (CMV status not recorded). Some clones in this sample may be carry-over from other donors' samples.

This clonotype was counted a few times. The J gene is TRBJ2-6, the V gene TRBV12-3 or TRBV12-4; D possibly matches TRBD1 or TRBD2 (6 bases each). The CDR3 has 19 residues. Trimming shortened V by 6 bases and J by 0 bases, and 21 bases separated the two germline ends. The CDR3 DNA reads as TGTGCCAGCAGGTCGGTAGTTAGGAGGGGGAGCTCTGGGGCCAACGTCCTGACTTTC. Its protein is CASRSVVRRGSSGANVLTF.

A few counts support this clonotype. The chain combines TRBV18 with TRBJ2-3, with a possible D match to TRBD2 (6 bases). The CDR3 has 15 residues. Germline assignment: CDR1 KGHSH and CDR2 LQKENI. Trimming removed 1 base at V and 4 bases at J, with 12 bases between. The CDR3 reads CASSPLTSLPDTQYF. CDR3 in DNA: TGTGCCAGCTCACCACTAACTAGCTTGCCAGATACGCAGTATTTT.

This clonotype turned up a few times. The CDR3 loop reads CASSISESPDTQYF. The CDR3 coding sequence is TGTGCCAGTAGTATATCGGAATCTCCAGATACGCAGTATTTT. This chain uses TRBV19 with TRBJ2-3; no definite D call. This CDR3 region has 14 residues. Germline CDR1 and CDR2: LNHDA and SQIVND (reference sequence). V was clipped by 2 bases and J by 4 bases, with 10 bases between them.

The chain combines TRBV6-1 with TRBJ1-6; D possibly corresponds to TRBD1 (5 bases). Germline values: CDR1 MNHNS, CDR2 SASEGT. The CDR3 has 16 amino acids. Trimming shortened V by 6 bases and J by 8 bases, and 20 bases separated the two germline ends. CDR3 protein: CASSLDRASYYSPLHF. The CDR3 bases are TGTGCCAGCAGCTTAGACAGAGCCTCCTACTATTCACCCCTCCACTTT.

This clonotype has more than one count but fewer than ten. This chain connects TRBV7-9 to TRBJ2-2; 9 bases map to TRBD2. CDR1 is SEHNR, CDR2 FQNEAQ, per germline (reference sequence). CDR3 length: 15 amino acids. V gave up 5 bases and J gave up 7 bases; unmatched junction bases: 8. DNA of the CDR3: TGTGCCAGCAGCGTATTAGCGGGAGATCTCGGGGAGCTGTTTTTT. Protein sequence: CASSVLAGDLGELFF.

The CDR3 coding sequence is TGTGCCAGCAAAGTCCTGGGGCCATACGAGCAGTACTTC. Its translation: CASKVLGPYEQYF. The chain links TRBV6-5 to TRBJ2-7, with TRBD1 as a possible D gene (5 bases). V gave up 7 bases and J gave up 4 bases, with 14 bases separating them. The length of the CDR3 is 13 residues. The germline V gene has CDR1 MNHEY and CDR2 SVGAGI.

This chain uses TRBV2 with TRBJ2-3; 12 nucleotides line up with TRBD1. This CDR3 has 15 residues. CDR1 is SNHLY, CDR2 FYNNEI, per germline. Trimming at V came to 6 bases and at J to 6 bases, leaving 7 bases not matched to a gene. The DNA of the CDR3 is TGTGCCAGCAGGGGGGGACAGGGGGCGGCCGATACGCAGTATTTT. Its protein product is CASRGGQGAADTQYF.

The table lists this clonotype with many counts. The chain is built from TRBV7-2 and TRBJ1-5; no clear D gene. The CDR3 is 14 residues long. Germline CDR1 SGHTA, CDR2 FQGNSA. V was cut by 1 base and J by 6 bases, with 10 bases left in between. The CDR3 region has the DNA TGTGCCAGCAGCTTAGGTCCGGGTCGTCAGCCCCAGCATTTT. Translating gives CASSLGPGRQPQHF.

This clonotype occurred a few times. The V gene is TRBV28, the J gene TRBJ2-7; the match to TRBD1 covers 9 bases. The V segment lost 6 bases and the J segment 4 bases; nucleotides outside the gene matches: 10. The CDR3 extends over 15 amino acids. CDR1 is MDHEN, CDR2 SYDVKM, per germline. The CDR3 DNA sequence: TGTGCCAGCAGCTCCCGACAGGGGGGGCGATACGAGCAGTACTTC. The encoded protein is CASSSRQGGRYEQYF.

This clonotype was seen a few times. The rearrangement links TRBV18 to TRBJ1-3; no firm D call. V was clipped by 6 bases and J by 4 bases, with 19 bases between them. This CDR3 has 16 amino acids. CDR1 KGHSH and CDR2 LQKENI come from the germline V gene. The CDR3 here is CASSAQAGVRGNTIYF. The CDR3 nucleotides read TGTGCCAGCTCCGCCCAGGCTGGGGTTCGAGGAAACACCATATATTTT.

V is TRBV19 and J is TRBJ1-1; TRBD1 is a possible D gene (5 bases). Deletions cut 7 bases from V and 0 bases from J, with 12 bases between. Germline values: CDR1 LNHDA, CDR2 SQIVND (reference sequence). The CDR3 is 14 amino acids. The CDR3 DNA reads TGTGCCAGTAAGTGGGGGAGGATGAACACTGAAGCTTTCTTT. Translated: CASKWGRMNTEAFF.

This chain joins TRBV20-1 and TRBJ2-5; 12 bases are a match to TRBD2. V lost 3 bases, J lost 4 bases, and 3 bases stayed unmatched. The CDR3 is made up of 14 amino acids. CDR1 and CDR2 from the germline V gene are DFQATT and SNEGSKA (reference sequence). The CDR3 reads CSASTTSGGETQYF. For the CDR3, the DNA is TGCAGTGCTAGCACGACTAGCGGGGGAGAGACCCAGTACTTC.

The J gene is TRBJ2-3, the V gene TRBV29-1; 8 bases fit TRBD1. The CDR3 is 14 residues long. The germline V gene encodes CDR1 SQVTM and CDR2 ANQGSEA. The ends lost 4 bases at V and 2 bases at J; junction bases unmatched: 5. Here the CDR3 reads CSVGQGAVTDTQYF. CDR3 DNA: TGCAGCGTTGGTCAGGGGGCCGTCACAGATACGCAGTATTTT.

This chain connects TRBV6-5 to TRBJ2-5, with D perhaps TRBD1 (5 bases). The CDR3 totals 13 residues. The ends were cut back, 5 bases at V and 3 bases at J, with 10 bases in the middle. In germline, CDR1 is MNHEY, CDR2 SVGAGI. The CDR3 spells CASSNDRKETQYF. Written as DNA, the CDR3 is TGTGCCAGCAGTAACGACAGAAAAGAGACCCAGTACTTC.

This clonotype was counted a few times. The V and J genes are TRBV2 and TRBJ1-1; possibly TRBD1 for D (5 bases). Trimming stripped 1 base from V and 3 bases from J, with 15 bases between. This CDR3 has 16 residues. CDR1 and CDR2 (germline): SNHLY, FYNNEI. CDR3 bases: TGTGCCAGCAGTGAAGAACAGGCAACAGTGGACACTGAAGCTTTCTTT. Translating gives CASSEEQATVDTEAFF.

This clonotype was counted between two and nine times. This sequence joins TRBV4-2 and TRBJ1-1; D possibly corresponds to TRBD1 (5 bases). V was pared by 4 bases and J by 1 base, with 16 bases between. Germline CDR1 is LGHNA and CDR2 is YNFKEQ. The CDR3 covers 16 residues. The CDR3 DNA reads TGTGCCAGCAGCCGGGGCGCCGCAGGCAAGAACACTGAAGCTTTCTTT. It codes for CASSRGAAGKNTEAFF.

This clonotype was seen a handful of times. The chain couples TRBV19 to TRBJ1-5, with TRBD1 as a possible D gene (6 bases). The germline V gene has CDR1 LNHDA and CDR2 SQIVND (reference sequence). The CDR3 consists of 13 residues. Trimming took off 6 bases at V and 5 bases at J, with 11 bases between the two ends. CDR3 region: CASRDSTYQPQHF. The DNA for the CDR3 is TGTGCCAGTAGGGACAGTACATATCAGCCCCAGCATTTT.

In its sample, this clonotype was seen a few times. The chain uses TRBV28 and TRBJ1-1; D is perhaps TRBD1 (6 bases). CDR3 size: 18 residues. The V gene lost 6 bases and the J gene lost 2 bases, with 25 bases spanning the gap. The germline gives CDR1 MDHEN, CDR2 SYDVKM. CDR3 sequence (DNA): TGTGCCAGCAGAGAGAGGCGGGACACACAAGGACGAAACACTGAAGCTTTCTTT. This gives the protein CASRERRDTQGRNTEAFF.

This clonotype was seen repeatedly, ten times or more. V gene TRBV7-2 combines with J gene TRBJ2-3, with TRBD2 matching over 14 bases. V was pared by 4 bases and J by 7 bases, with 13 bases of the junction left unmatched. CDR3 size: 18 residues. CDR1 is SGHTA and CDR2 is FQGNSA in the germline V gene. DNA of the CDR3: TGTGCCAGCAGCTCTTTACAGACTAGCGGGGGGGATGCGAATACGCAGTATTTT. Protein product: CASSSLQTSGGDANTQYF.

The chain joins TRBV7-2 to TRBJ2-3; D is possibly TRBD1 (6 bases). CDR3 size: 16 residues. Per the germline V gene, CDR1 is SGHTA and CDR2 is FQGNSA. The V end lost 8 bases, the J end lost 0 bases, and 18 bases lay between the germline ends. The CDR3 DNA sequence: TGTGCCAGCCGCCGTCGGGACATCTCTAGCACAGATACGCAGTATTTT. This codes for CASRRRDISSTDTQYF.

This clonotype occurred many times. This chain's CDR3 is CASRWASGDQETQYF. The CDR3 bases are TGTGCCAGCAGGTGGGCTAGCGGGGACCAAGAGACCCAGTACTTC. The genes are TRBV7-2 and TRBJ2-5; TRBD2 matches 9 bases. The CDR3 spans 15 residues. The V and J ends lost 6 bases and 0 bases, in that order; junction bases with no gene match: 5. Germline V gene data show CDR1 as SGHTA and CDR2 as FQGNSA.

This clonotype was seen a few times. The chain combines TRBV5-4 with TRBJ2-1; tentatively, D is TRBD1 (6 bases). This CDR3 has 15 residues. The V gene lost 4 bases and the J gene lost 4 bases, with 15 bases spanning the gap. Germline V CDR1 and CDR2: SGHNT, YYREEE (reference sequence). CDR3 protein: CASSVDRPAYNEQFF. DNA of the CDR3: TGTGCCAGCAGCGTCGACAGGCCGGCTTACAATGAGCAGTTCTTC.

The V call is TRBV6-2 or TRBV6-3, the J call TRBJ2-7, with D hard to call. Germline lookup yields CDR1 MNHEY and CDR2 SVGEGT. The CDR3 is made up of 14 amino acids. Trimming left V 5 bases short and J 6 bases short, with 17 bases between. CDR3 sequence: CASSRRSARLEQYF. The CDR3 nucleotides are TGTGCCAGCAGTCGACGCTCGGCCCGGCTCGAGCAGTACTTC.

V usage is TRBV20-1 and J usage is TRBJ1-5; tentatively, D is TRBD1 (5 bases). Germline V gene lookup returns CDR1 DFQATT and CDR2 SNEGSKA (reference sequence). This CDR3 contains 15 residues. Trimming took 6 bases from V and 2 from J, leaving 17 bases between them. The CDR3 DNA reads TGCAGTGCGGGTTTGGGGCCAAGGGGCAATCAGCCCCAGCATTTT. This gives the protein CSAGLGPRGNQPQHF.

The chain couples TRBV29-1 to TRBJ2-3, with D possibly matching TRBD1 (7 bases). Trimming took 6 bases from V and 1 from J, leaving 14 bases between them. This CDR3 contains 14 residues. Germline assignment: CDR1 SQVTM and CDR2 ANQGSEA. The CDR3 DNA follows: TGCAGCGTCCTGACAGGGACTGGCACAGATACGCAGTATTTT. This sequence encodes CSVLTGTGTDTQYF.

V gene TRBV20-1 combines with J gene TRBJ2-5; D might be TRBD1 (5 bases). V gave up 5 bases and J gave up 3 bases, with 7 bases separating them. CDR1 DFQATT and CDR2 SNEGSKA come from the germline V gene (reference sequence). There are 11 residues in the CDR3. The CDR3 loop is CSAATEETQYF. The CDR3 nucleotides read TGCAGTGCTGCGACAGAAGAGACCCAGTACTTC.

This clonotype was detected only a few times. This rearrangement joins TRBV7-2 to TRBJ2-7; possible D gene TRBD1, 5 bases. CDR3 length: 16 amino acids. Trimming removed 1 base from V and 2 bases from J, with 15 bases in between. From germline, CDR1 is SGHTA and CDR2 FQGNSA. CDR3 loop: CASSLGLVGVTYEQYF. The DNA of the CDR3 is TGTGCCAGCAGCTTAGGGTTGGTAGGGGTGACCTACGAGCAGTACTTC.

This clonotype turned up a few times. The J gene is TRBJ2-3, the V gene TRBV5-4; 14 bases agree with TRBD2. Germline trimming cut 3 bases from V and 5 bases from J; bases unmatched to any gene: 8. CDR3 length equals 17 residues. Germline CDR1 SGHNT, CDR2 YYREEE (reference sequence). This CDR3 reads CASSSGGLAGGVDTQYF. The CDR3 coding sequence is TGTGCCAGCAGCTCGGGTGGACTAGCGGGGGGAGTAGATACGCAGTATTTT.

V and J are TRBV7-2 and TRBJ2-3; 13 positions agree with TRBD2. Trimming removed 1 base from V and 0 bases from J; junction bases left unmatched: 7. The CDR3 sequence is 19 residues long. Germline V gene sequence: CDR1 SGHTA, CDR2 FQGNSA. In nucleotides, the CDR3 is TGTGCCAGCAGCTTAGGGATGGGACTAGCGGGGCTCAGCACAGATACGCAGTATTTT. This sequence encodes CASSLGMGLAGLSTDTQYF.

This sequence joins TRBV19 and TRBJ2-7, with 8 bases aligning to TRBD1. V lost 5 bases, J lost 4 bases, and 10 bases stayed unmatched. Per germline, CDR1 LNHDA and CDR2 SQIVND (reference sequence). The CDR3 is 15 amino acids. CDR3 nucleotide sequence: TGTGCCAGTAGTGCCCACCCCGGGACAGGTTACGAGCAGTACTTC. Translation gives CASSAHPGTGYEQYF.